This T cell receptor (beta chain) was identified during a study of blood T cells in healthy people across ages (dated by TCRdb to the mid-2010s). Some background on the complete study: Template switching captured roughly one uniquely barcoded TCR beta cDNA molecule per two T cells in model experiments. Using deep sequencing normalized with unique cDNA molecular identifiers, the study measured how TCR beta repertoire diversity changes with age. Donors of different ages were randomly distributed across sequencing lanes to avoid experimental bias. The study analyzed two additional independent replicas of 1 million unique cDNA reads from the same blood draw for two donors, one aged 18 to 30 and one aged 80 or older. The donors were divided into four age groups: young (average approximately 15 years), middle-aged (roughly 40), aged (around 67) and long-lived (around 80). The investigation overall reported the following: Compared with the aged group, more naive CD4+ T cells, fewer expanded clones and increased TCR diversity were shown by the long-lived group, suggesting age selection. A strong correlation was found between observed TCR beta diversity and the percentage of naive T cells measured by flow cytometry. As age increased, observed TCR beta diversity per million T cells dropped in a roughly linear way, and a significant reduction was already evident by age 40. Since profiling was done on bulk unsorted PBMCs, naive and antigen-experienced compartments could not be conclusively compared. Estimates of total diversity based on one million sequenced T cells were considered lower bounds and underestimates. Donor CMV infection status was unknown, potentially confounding age-related changes in expanded clonotypes.

A note on this clonotype: Which antigen it targets is not known. Per-base qualities were not stored, and no clone one base away is much larger.

Taken from the germline V gene (reference sequence), the CDR1 and CDR2 loops are PRHDT and FYEKMQ. Clipping removes 4 bases from V and 8 bases from J, with 10 as the unmatched junction base count. The cysteine opens and the phenylalanine closes a CDR3 of 15 amino acids. The DNA shown is the 45-base CDR3, in frame from base 1. Systemically healthy Caucasian individuals from Russia, 35 to 40 in total and aged roughly 6 to 100 years, were included as donors. Approximately 10 milliliters of peripheral blood were collected from each donor into EDTA-treated Vacutainer tubes. Ficoll-Paque density-gradient centrifugation was used to isolate PBMCs, with at least 6.5 million obtained per sample. Trizol reagent was used to extract total RNA from PBMCs, with at least 6 micrograms per sample. Naive CD45RAhigh/CD27high T cell percentages were measured by flow cytometry on a PBMC aliquot from every donor. Libraries were prepared through 5' RACE. The instrument given in TCRdb is Illumina HiSeq 2500. A second PCR of roughly 7 to 11 cycles was run with a J-beta primer mix and a sample-barcoded 5' primer. A template-switch 5' adaptor carrying 12 random nucleotides introduced a unique molecular identifier onto each TCR beta cDNA molecule. At least 3 million CDR3-containing paired-end reads were obtained from each sample. First-strand cDNA was synthesized from all RNA with the Mint cDNA synthesis kit, primed by a TRBC-specific oligonucleotide. Following uracil-DNA glycosylase treatment, all cDNA underwent a first 18-cycle PCR with the universal primers M1SS and BC2_uni_R. Per the source publication's procedure: For normalization, 1 million high-quality reads were randomly selected from each sample, with every read carrying a distinct molecular identifier. Instead of being binned into consensus sequences, reads with shared molecular identifiers were discarded. MiTCR, set to a Q25 quality threshold and the strictest error-elimination algorithm, was used for CDR3 identification, clonotype clustering and error correction. A nonparametric unseen species model using Euler transformation provided a lower-bound estimate of total TCR beta diversity. TCRdb passed the public sequencing reads through fastp at Q25 and MiXCR, retaining productive beta sequences. Records with the same CDR3 protein are collapsed into one entry carrying the most frequent genes and DNA. These V and J calls rely on TCRdb rather than the paper's analysis. This sample lists 1.4 million to 1.5 million distinct CDR3 sequences; 42% were detected once. 7.9% of the sample goes to the ten largest clones.

The receptor was isolated from a woman between 18 and 30 years old in good health. The rearrangement combines TRBV13 with TRBJ2-1; TRBD1 matches 8 bases in the middle. Sequenced material: blood. The DNA is TGTGCCAGCAGCTCTCCCGGACAGGGCTTCGATGAGCAGTTCTTC. This is translated as CASSSPGQGFDEQFF.